The rows below give T cell receptor beta chains drawn from one sample of a study of vaccination and CD4 T cells after COVID-19. From the PCR reads, TCRdb called clonotypes with MiXCR, one entry per CDR3 protein. The repertoire includes some 14,000 distinct CDR3 sequences, 50% to 65% of them detected once, and 10% to 13% sits in the top ten. These receptors have no known antigen. The sample comprised CD4+ T cells from blood, cultured in vitro. These receptor sequences come from a human donor who had recovered from COVID-19. The CDR3 runs from the conserved cysteine through the conserved F or W. The D gene is left open where the match is weak. A clone size is listed for some rows: how often the clone was seen (once, few, many), or a class if it is expanded.

clone_size: NA; v_call: TRBV30; j_call: TRBJ2-6; d_call: NA; cdr3_nt: TGTGCCAGTGGCAGATCGTTCTCTGGGGCCAACGTCCTGACTTTC; cdr3_aa: CASGRSFSGANVLTF
clone_size: NA; v_call: TRBV7-2; j_call: TRBJ1-3; d_call: NA; cdr3_nt: TGTGCCAGCAGCTTTTCGGGTACTGGAAACACCATATATTTT; cdr3_aa: CASSFSGTGNTIYF
clone_size: NA; v_call: TRBV29-1; j_call: TRBJ1-1; d_call: NA; cdr3_nt: TGCAGCGTTGAAGATCAGTGGGGGGGGCAGGACACTGAAGCTTTCTTT; cdr3_aa: CSVEDQWGGQDTEAFF
clone_size: NA; v_call: TRBV19; j_call: TRBJ2-3; d_call: NA; cdr3_nt: TGTGCCAGTAAGACAGGATACACAGATACGCAGTATTTT; cdr3_aa: CASKTGYTDTQYF
clone_size: NA; v_call: TRBV14; j_call: TRBJ2-3; d_call: NA; cdr3_nt: TGTGCCAGCAGCCAAGTTCGCGTAGATACGCAGTATTTT; cdr3_aa: CASSQVRVDTQYF
clone_size: few; v_call: TRBV28; j_call: TRBJ1-5; d_call: NA; cdr3_nt: TGTGCCAGCAGTTCGGGCAATCAGCCCCAGCATTTT; cdr3_aa: CASSSGNQPQHF
clone_size: NA; v_call: TRBV2; j_call: TRBJ2-3; d_call: NA; cdr3_nt: TGTGCCAGCAGCGCACAGAGGACCACGTCCACAGATACGCAGTATTTT; cdr3_aa: CASSAQRTTSTDTQYF
clone_size: NA; v_call: TRBV7-8; j_call: TRBJ2-3; d_call: TRBD2; cdr3_nt: TGTGCCAGCAGCTTAGGGACTAGCGGTATCACAGATACGCAGTATTTT; cdr3_aa: CASSLGTSGITDTQYF
clone_size: NA; v_call: TRBV5-6; j_call: TRBJ2-7; d_call: TRBD2; cdr3_nt: TGTGCCAGCACTAGGGGACTAGTTAGATACGAGCAGTACTTC; cdr3_aa: CASTRGLVRYEQYF
clone_size: NA; v_call: TRBV28; j_call: TRBJ1-6; d_call: NA; cdr3_nt: TGTGCCAGCAGTAACGGACTCAAGGGGACCCTCCACTTT; cdr3_aa: CASSNGLKGTLHF